This is a list of T cell receptor beta chains from one sample in a study of blood T cell repertoires in COVID-19. Clones were sequenced by immunoSEQ multiplex PCR, and TCRdb holds only the in-frame ones, with some missing. The repertoire holds approximately 100,000 clones, with more than 90% as singletons. The specimen was peripheral blood. Source of these receptors: a man in his 70s with acute or convalescent COVID-19. Both conserved end residues are part of each CDR3. D genes are given only for firm matches. Expanded clones get a size class; other rows say once, few or many, or leave the size out.

>.|TRBV2|TRBJ1-2|.
CASSEGAAHGYTF
TGTGCCAGCAGTGAGGGCGCCGCCCATGGCTACACCTTC
>TRBD1|TRBV10-3|TRBJ1-6|.
CAMAGTENSPLHF
TGTGCCATGGCCGGGACAGAAAATTCACCCCTCCACTTT
>TRBD1|TRBV4-1|TRBJ2-5|.
CASSPGTGKETQYF
TGCGCCAGCAGCCCCGGGACAGGGAAAGAGACCCAGTACTTC
>TRBD1|TRBV6-5|TRBJ1-1|.
CASSRNRGQGTEAFF
TGTGCCAGCAGTAGGAACAGGGGGCAGGGCACTGAAGCTTTCTTT
>.|TRBV2|TRBJ1-6|.
CASRPDRSSYNSPLHF
TGTGCCAGCAGGCCCGACAGGAGCTCCTATAATTCACCCCTCCACTTT
>.|TRBV1|TRBJ2-7|.
CTSRSKFRLEVDEQYF
TGCACCAGCCGTTCGAAATTTAGACTAGAAGTCGACGAGCAGTACTTC
>.|TRBV30|TRBJ1-3|.
CAWTGGAISGNTIYF
TGTGCCTGGACGGGCGGGGCAATTTCTGGAAACACCATATATTTT
>.|TRBV2|TRBJ2-2|.
CASSEVGGLNTGELFF
TGTGCCAGCAGTGAAGTTGGGGGGTTGAACACCGGGGAGCTGTTTTTT
>.|TRBV7-9|TRBJ2-2|.
CASSSGVELFF
TGTGCCAGCAGTTCGGGGGTAGAGCTGTTTTTT
>.|TRBV24-1|TRBJ1-3|.
CATSQGPENTIYF
TGTGCCACCAGTCAGGGTCCGGAAAACACCATATATTTT
>TRBD1|TRBV3-1/TRBV3-2|TRBJ1-1|.
CASSPLNQGARTEAFF
TGTGCCAGCAGCCCTTTAAACCAGGGGGCTAGAACTGAAGCTTTCTTT
>.|TRBV10-1|TRBJ1-2|.
CASSETGTHYGYTF
TGCGCCAGCAGTGAGACCGGGACACACTATGGCTACACCTTC
>.|TRBV20-1|TRBJ2-1|.
CSASGLASGEQFF
TGCAGTGCTAGTGGGCTAGCGAGCGGTGAGCAGTTCTTC
>.|TRBV30|TRBJ1-3|.
CAWSETGSPGNTIYF
TGTGCCTGGAGTGAAACAGGGAGCCCTGGAAACACCATATATTTT
>.|TRBV2|TRBJ1-5|.
CASSVQSPQPQHF
TGTGCCAGCAGTGTGCAGTCCCCTCAGCCCCAGCATTTT
>.|TRBV9|TRBJ2-7|.
CASSVGGGAGYEQYF
TGTGCCAGCAGCGTAGGAGGGGGGGCCGGCTACGAGCAGTACTTC
>.|TRBV19|TRBJ1-1|.
CASVRKADTEAFF
TGTGCCAGCGTAAGGAAGGCGGACACTGAAGCTTTCTTT
>TRBD2|TRBV6-1|TRBJ2-1|.
CASSESGRPYNEQFF
TGTGCCAGCAGTGAAAGCGGGAGGCCCTACAATGAGCAGTTCTTC
>TRBD1|TRBV5-5|TRBJ1-2|.
CASTLRQGFPYGYTF
TGTGCCAGCACCCTGAGACAGGGCTTCCCCTATGGCTACACCTTC
>TRBD1|TRBV5-1|TRBJ2-1|.
CASSPGTGLSINEQFF
TGCGCCAGCAGTCCCGGGACAGGCTTGTCAATCAATGAGCAGTTCTTC
>.|TRBV6-2/TRBV6-3|TRBJ2-3|.
CASSKERIITDTQYF
TGTGCCAGCAGTAAAGAGCGGATAATCACAGATACGCAGTATTTT
>.|TRBV7-2|TRBJ1-5|.
CASSLWGGPNQPQHF
TGTGCCAGCAGCTTATGGGGGGGACCCAATCAGCCCCAGCATTTT
>.|TRBV2|TRBJ2-2|.
CANYRANTGELFF
TGTGCCAACTACAGGGCGAACACCGGGGAGCTGTTTTTT
>.|TRBV15|TRBJ1-5|.
CATSSELSGQPQHF
TGTGCCACCAGCAGCGAACTATCGGGTCAGCCCCAGCATTTT
>TRBD2|TRBV3-1/TRBV3-2|TRBJ2-1|.
CASSQATGRTSGRPLNEQFF
TGTGCCAGCAGCCAAGCCACAGGAAGGACTAGCGGGAGGCCCCTTAATGAGCAGTTCTTC
>.|TRBV5-1|TRBJ1-2|.
CASSQVGQTRPYGYTF
TGCGCCAGCAGTCAAGTAGGACAGACGAGACCCTATGGCTACACCTTC
>TRBD1|TRBV11-2|TRBJ1-3|.
CASSLGQLSGNTIYF
TGTGCCAGCAGCCTGGGACAGCTTTCTGGAAACACCATATATTTT
>.|TRBV28|TRBJ1-5|once
CASSIGEGRNQPQHF
TGTGCCAGCAGTATCGGGGAGGGACGCAATCAGCCCCAGCATTTT
>.|TRBV2|TRBJ1-2|.
CAAEEKSAGLKF
TGTGCCGCGGAGGAGAAATCAGCCGGCCTCAAGTTC
>TRBD1|TRBV5-1|TRBJ2-2|.
CASSFFRGYTGELFF
TGCGCCAGCAGCTTTTTCAGGGGGTACACCGGGGAGCTGTTTTTT
>.|TRBV28|TRBJ1-1|.
CASSSPRGEAFF
TGTGCCAGCAGTTCCCCGCGAGGAGAAGCTTTCTTT
>.|TRBV6-2/TRBV6-3|TRBJ1-2|.
CASSYVRSTINYGYTF
TGTGCCAGCAGTTACGTTAGATCTACGATTAACTATGGCTACACCTTC
>.|TRBV28|TRBJ2-7|.
CAIGAYEQYF
TGTGCCATCGGGGCCTACGAGCAGTACTTC
>TRBD1|TRBV5-6|TRBJ1-6|few
CASSPVSLTGDSPLHF
TGTGCCAGCAGCCCAGTTTCGTTAACAGGGGATTCACCCCTCCACTTT
>TRBD2|TRBV6-2/TRBV6-3|TRBJ2-7|.
CASSWGGTYEQYF
TGTGCCAGCAGTTGGGGGGGAACCTACGAGCAGTACTTC
>.|TRBV7-9|TRBJ2-3|.
CASSGRGVGTDTQYF
TGTGCCAGCAGCGGAAGGGGTGTAGGCACAGATACGCAGTATTTT
>.|TRBV5-4|TRBJ2-2|.
CASRRDTSFTGELFF
TGTGCCAGCAGACGGGACACCTCGTTCACCGGGGAGCTGTTTTTT
>.|TRBV11-3|TRBJ2-5|.
CASSPQGRETQYF
TGTGCCAGCAGCCCACAGGGGAGGGAGACCCAGTACTTC
>.|TRBV30|TRBJ1-6|few
CAWSSRDGSPLHF
TGTGCCTGGAGTTCCAGGGATGGTTCACCCCTCCACTTT
>TRBD1|TRBV19|TRBJ2-7|.
CASSTDRGRSYEQYF
TGTGCCAGTAGTACCGACAGGGGGAGATCCTACGAGCAGTACTTC
>TRBD1|TRBV18|TRBJ2-7|few
CASSPGQTSYEQYF
TGTGCCAGCTCACCGGGACAGACTTCCTACGAGCAGTACTTC
>.|TRBV5-5|TRBJ2-1|.
CASSLVLNEQFF
TGTGCCAGCAGCTTGGTTCTCAATGAGCAGTTCTTC
>TRBD2|TRBV19|TRBJ2-7|.
CASTERDYEQYF
TGTGCCAGTACTGAGCGGGACTACGAGCAGTACTTC
>.|TRBV4-1|TRBJ1-2|few
CASSQDIDNYGYTF
TGCGCCAGCAGCCAAGATATAGATAACTATGGCTACACCTTC
>.|TRBV29-1|TRBJ2-5|.
CSVDQGRQTQYF
TGCAGCGTTGATCAAGGGAGACAGACCCAGTACTTC
>.|TRBV19|TRBJ1-2|once
CASSIGTRVYGYTF
TGTGCCAGTAGTATCGGGACACGGGTCTATGGCTACACCTTC